This T cell receptor (beta chain) was observed in a study of blood T cell repertoires in COVID-19. Study processing details: Quantification of nucleated cells was approximated via reference gene primer amplification. Some clones are missing from TCRdb's copy, which holds only in-frame ones; the method was immunoSEQ multiplex PCR. V and J calls and clone size are copied from that table; D and trimming were computed from the DNA. The sample comprises under 50,000 clones, roughly 83% of which are singletons, and about three fifths rests with the top ten. The CDR3 is 13 residues long. The germline V gene encodes CDR1 MGHDK and CDR2 SYGVNS. Trimming removed 5 bases at V and 4 bases at J, with 11 bases between.

The sequenced material came from peripheral blood. This rearrangement joins TRBV25-1 to TRBJ1-2; D unclear. This clonotype was sampled from an older man with acute or convalescent COVID-19. The CDR3 loop reads CASSFGESYGYTF. As DNA, the CDR3 is TGTGCCAGCAGTTTTGGGGAGAGCTATGGCTACACCTTC.